This T cell receptor beta chain was observed in a study of OX40 agonist ivuxolimab in advanced cancers. On the study more broadly: Each dose-escalation patient presented with hepatocellular carcinoma, melanoma, renal cell or head and neck cancer.

Trimming cost V 3 bases and J 1 base; bases outside gene matches: 3. CDR3 length: 14 amino acids. Germline V lookup: CDR1 SGHRS, CDR2 YFSETQ. The table came from immunoSEQ multiplex PCR; TCRdb's copy has only in-frame clones and leaves some out. The sample yields 65,000 to 85,000 clones, about 87% seen once. Sequenced here: CD4+ or CD8+ T cells sorted from blood, sampled in a trial of the OX40 agonist ivuxolimab. V gene TRBV5-1 combines with J gene TRBJ1-1; 7 bases are shared with TRBD1. The sequence came from an adult with an advanced solid tumor such as melanoma, head and neck, liver or kidney cancer. CDR3 nucleotide sequence: TGCGCCAGCAGCTCTCAGGGGGGGAACACTGAAGCTTTCTTT. Its translation: CASSSQGGNTEAFF.